This T cell receptor beta chain was sequenced in a study of control samples from healthy donors and cancer patients. There are 16 residues in the CDR3. The J segment lost 0 bases and the V segment lost 8 bases, leaving 12 bases of the junction unmatched. Germline V gene sequence: CDR1 MDHEN, CDR2 SYDVKM. The protocol was immunoSEQ multiplex PCR, while the TCRdb copy is restricted to in-frame clones and leaves out a portion. The sample consists of roughly 450,000 clones, around 90% of them appearing once. The chain combines TRBV28 with TRBJ1-2; 7 positions match TRBD1. The TCR was taken from a man in his forties with head and neck cancer. The sample comprised PBMCs. DNA of the CDR3: TGTGCCAGCGAGGGACAGTCGGCGGTATCTAACTATGGCTACACCTTC. It yields the protein CASEGQSAVSNYGYTF.